The 26 T cell receptor beta chains below come from one sample, sequenced in a study of T cells in Graves' hyperthyroidism and ophthalmopathy. Amplified TCR beta CDR3 regions derived from RNA transcripts. When the TCR CDR3 underwent first-round RT-PCR, the HTBI primer set was used. TCRdb re-called the multiplex PCR reads through MiXCR, storing one row per CDR3 protein. This table holds 490,000 or so distinct CDR3 sequences, about 20% found once. The sample comprised blood. The receptor set was obtained from a man aged 40-49 years with Graves' ophthalmopathy.

The chain couples TRBV20-1 to TRBJ2-1; 11 nucleotides agree with TRBD2. Looked up from germline, CDR1 is DFQATT and CDR2 is SNEGSKA (reference sequence). CDR3 size: 15 residues. V shed 5 bases and J 3 bases; nucleotides not matched to a gene: 6. As DNA, the CDR3 is TGCAGTGCTCCAGGGACTAGCGGAAACTACAATGAGCAGTTCTTC. Amino acids: CSAPGTSGNYNEQFF.

This chain uses TRBV6-1 with TRBJ2-7; TRBD2 matches 8 bases. V lost 6 bases and J lost 3; bases outside the gene matches: 16. Per germline, CDR1 MNHNS and CDR2 SASEGT. The CDR3 consists of 17 residues. The CDR3 nucleotides read TGTGCCAGCAGCTCTCCCCGGCGGACTAGCACCAACTACGAGCAGTACTTC. It specifies CASSSPRRTSTNYEQYF.

DNA for the CDR3: TGTGCCAGCAGTCCCCGGACTGAAGCTTTCTTT. It specifies CASSPRTEAFF. The rearrangement joins TRBV6-2 or TRBV6-3 to TRBJ1-1; D not resolved. V was cut by 5 bases and J by 5 bases, with 6 bases left in between. The CDR3 runs to 11 residues. The germline gives CDR1 MNHEY, CDR2 SVGEGT.

The chain recombines TRBV6-1 with TRBJ2-1, with D possibly being TRBD2 (7 bases). This CDR3 region has 14 residues. V was trimmed by 5 bases and J by 7 bases, leaving 15 bases between them. CDR1 is MNHNS, CDR2 SASEGT, per germline. This CDR3 reads CASSFGGGRNEQFF. The DNA for the CDR3 is TGTGCCAGCAGTTTTGGGGGGGGGCGAAATGAGCAGTTCTTC.

This clonotype was recorded many times. The chain links TRBV2 to TRBJ2-3; D might be TRBD2 (5 bases). The CDR3 totals 14 residues. The ends were cut back, 5 bases at V and 0 bases at J, with 9 bases in the middle. CDR1 SNHLY and CDR2 FYNNEI come from the germline V gene. DNA for the CDR3: TGTGCCAGCAGTCCAAGGACTAGCACAGATACGCAGTATTTT. Translation: CASSPRTSTDTQYF.

The chain uses TRBV15 and TRBJ2-1; 9 bases agree with TRBD2. From germline, CDR1 is LNHNV and CDR2 YYDKDF (reference sequence). V lost 0 bases to trimming and J lost 6 bases; unmatched junction nucleotides: 6. The CDR3 spans 16 residues. The CDR3 nucleotides read TGTGCCACCAGCAGAGAAGGGCAAGCGGGAGGCAATGAGCAGTTCTTC. Translation gives CATSREGQAGGNEQFF.

Only a few counts were recorded for this clonotype. The chain recombines TRBV29-1 with TRBJ1-4; 7 positions match TRBD1. The CDR3 totals 13 residues. After removal of 7 bases from V and 7 bases from J, the junction contained 9 bases not matched to a gene. Germline V gene data show CDR1 as SQVTM and CDR2 as ANQGSEA. Here the CDR3 reads CSAGGGFGEKLFF. Written as DNA, the CDR3 is TGCAGCGCAGGAGGGGGCTTCGGTGAAAAACTGTTTTTT.

V usage is TRBV5-1 and J usage is TRBJ1-1, with a tentative D call TRBD1 (6 bases). The CDR3 totals 13 residues. V shed 3 bases and J shed 11 bases, with 17 bases lying between them. CDR1 is SGHRS, CDR2 YFSETQ, per germline. CDR3 residues: CASSSLQGTPAFF. Written as DNA, the CDR3 is TGCGCCAGCAGCTCCCTCCAGGGGACCCCGGCTTTCTTT.

The chain employs TRBV7-9 and TRBJ2-5; 7 bases are a match to TRBD1. Germline V gene lookup returns CDR1 SEHNR and CDR2 FQNEAQ (reference sequence). J gave up 1 base and V 4 bases, and 6 bases lay outside the gene matches. The CDR3 covers 15 residues. CDR3 sequence reads: CASSSGGQPQETQYF. The CDR3, as DNA: TGTGCCAGCAGCTCAGGGGGACAACCCCAAGAGACCCAGTACTTC.

This clonotype was recorded a few times. For the CDR3, the DNA is TGTGCCAGCACCTTGGGTCTGGCAGGGCCCTATGAGCAGTTCTTC. Protein: CASTLGLAGPYEQFF. J is TRBJ2-1 and V is TRBV28; possible D gene TRBD1, 5 bases. Between the trimmed V and J ends, which lost 7 bases and 8 bases, there was a span of 21 bases. The CDR3 is 15 residues long. Germline V gives CDR1 MDHEN, CDR2 SYDVKM.

This clonotype appeared a few times. This chain uses TRBV12-3 or TRBV12-4 with TRBJ2-2, with D unclear. There are 15 residues in the CDR3. Trimming took 5 bases from V and 0 from J, leaving 10 bases between them. The CDR3 here is CASSMRNANTGELFF. The CDR3 DNA sequence: TGTGCCAGCAGTATGAGGAACGCGAACACCGGGGAGCTGTTTTTT.

The genes are TRBV12-3 or TRBV12-4 and TRBJ2-3; 9 bases are shared with TRBD2. This CDR3 comprises 15 residues. With 6 bases clipped from V and 2 bases from J, the junction kept 6 bases outside the gene matches. In DNA, the CDR3 is TGTGCCAGCAGCTTACTAGCGGGTACCACAGATACGCAGTATTTT. The encoded protein is CASSLLAGTTDTQYF.

There are many counts of this clonotype. This chain connects TRBV20-1 to TRBJ1-1, with D maybe TRBD1 (5 bases). CDR1 is DFQATT, CDR2 SNEGSKA, per germline (reference sequence). V shed 0 bases and J shed 2 bases, with 13 bases lying between them. CDR3 length: 15 residues. CDR3 in DNA: TGCAGTGCTAGAGATCTTCTCCAGGGCAACACTGAAGCTTTCTTT. Protein product: CSARDLLQGNTEAFF.

This clonotype was observed a handful of times. The chain recombines TRBV7-9 with TRBJ1-2, with 9 bases lining up with TRBD1. The CDR3 is 15 amino acids. V gave up 5 bases and J gave up 3 bases; unmatched junction bases: 7. Germline V lookup: CDR1 SEHNR, CDR2 FQNEAQ (reference sequence). CDR3 in DNA: TGTGCCAGCAGCGCGACAGGGGGAGGCGACTATGGCTACACCTTC. It specifies CASSATGGGDYGYTF. Full variable domain (outside the CDR3, taken from reference TRBV7-9 and TRBJ1-2): DTGVSQNPRHKITKRGQNVTFRCDPISEHNRLYWYRQTLGQGPEFLTYFQNEAQLEKSRLLSDRFSAERPKGSFSTLEIQRTEQGDSAMYLCASSATGGGDYGYTFGSGTRLTVV.

This sequence joins TRBV27 and TRBJ2-2; TRBD2 matches at 7 bases. After removal of 0 bases from V and 6 bases from J, the junction contained 13 bases not matched to a gene. Germline CDR1 MNHEY, CDR2 SMNVEV (reference sequence). This CDR3 region has 18 residues. CDR3 sequence: CASSLSIPAGVGSGELFF. In DNA form, the CDR3 reads TGTGCCAGCAGTTTATCGATTCCGGCGGGAGTAGGGTCCGGGGAGCTGTTTTTT.

This clonotype was picked up a small number of times. This sequence joins TRBV5-5 and TRBJ2-1, with TRBD1 matching 7 bases. Per the germline V gene, CDR1 is SGHKS and CDR2 is YYEKEE (reference sequence). V dropped 2 bases and J dropped 9; count of bases not matched to a gene: 11. CDR3 size: 15 residues. The CDR3 DNA reads TGTGCCAGCAGCTTACTTGGACAGGTCGTCAGTGAGCAGTTCTTC. Its protein is CASSLLGQVVSEQFF. The full variable domain, rest sourced from reference TRBV5-5 and TRBJ2-1, is DAGVTQSPTHLIKTRGQQVTLRCSPISGHKSVSWYQQVLGQGPQFIFQYYEKEERGRGNFPDRFSARQFPNYSSELNVNALLLGDSALYLCASSLLGQVVSEQFFGPGTRLTVL.

This clonotype was seen at least ten times. This sequence joins TRBV20-1 and TRBJ2-3; no clear D gene. Germline CDR1 and CDR2: DFQATT and SNEGSKA (reference sequence). This CDR3 region has 14 residues. Deletions cut 0 bases from V and 2 bases from J, with 9 bases between. The CDR3 spells CSARDLTNTDTQYF. The CDR3 region has the DNA TGCAGTGCTAGAGATCTCACTAACACAGATACGCAGTATTTT.

The J gene is TRBJ2-7, the V gene TRBV20-1; 8 bases line up with TRBD2. The CDR3 consists of 13 residues. CDR1 and CDR2 from the germline V gene are DFQATT and SNEGSKA (reference sequence). Losses at the gene ends were 6 bases for V and 7 bases for J; bases not matched to a gene: 11. The CDR3 protein is CSANYRGGGEQYF. The CDR3 bases are TGCAGTGCAAACTACCGGGGGGGGGGAGAGCAGTACTTC.

V is TRBV25-1 and J is TRBJ1-1; D is perhaps TRBD1 (6 bases). The V gene lost 1 base and the J gene lost 2 bases, with 8 bases spanning the gap. This CDR3 spans 14 amino acids. The germline CDR1 and CDR2 sequences are MGHDK and SYGVNS. CDR3 sequence (DNA): TGTGCCAGCAGTGAATGGGGACAAAACACTGAAGCTTTCTTT. Its translation: CASSEWGQNTEAFF.

A few counts support this clonotype. The CDR3 region is CASSLAQGVQSSTDTQYF. CDR3 DNA: TGTGCCAGCAGTTTAGCCCAGGGGGTACAGTCTAGCACAGATACGCAGTATTTT. The gene calls are TRBV12-3 or TRBV12-4 and TRBJ2-3; 7 bases match TRBD1. This CDR3 contains 18 residues. J was trimmed by 0 bases and V by 0 bases; bases with no gene match: 9.

The CDR3 here is CASSLETGSPLHF. The CDR3 region has the DNA TGTGCCAGCAGTTTAGAGACAGGGTCACCCCTCCACTTT. The J gene is TRBJ1-6, the V gene TRBV12-3 or TRBV12-4; TRBD1 matches at 7 bases. CDR3 length equals 13 residues. V was pared by 1 base and J by 10 bases, with 1 base of the junction left unmatched.

This clonotype was found many times. This chain joins TRBV6-5 and TRBJ1-1; D remains ambiguous. Germline loops: CDR1 MNHEY, CDR2 SVGAGI. Trimming took off 0 bases at V and 1 base at J, with 6 bases between the two ends. The CDR3 runs 14 residues. This CDR3 is CASSYSWANTEAFF. The CDR3 DNA is TGTGCCAGCAGTTACTCGTGGGCGAACACTGAAGCTTTCTTT.

This chain connects TRBV7-9 to TRBJ2-3; weak D call: TRBD1 (6 bases). Germline V gene data show CDR1 as SEHNR and CDR2 as FQNEAQ (reference sequence). The length of the CDR3 is 15 residues. V was clipped by 3 bases and J by 2 bases, with 12 bases between them. The CDR3 nucleotides are TGTGCCAGCAGCTTTTTACAGGGAGACACAGATACGCAGTATTTT. This translates into CASSFLQGDTDTQYF.

The J gene is TRBJ1-6, the V gene TRBV30; D perhaps matches TRBD1 (5 bases). This CDR3 has 14 amino acids. Trimming took off 4 bases at V and 13 bases at J, with 20 bases between the two ends. Germline V gene lookup returns CDR1 GTSNPN and CDR2 SVGIG (reference sequence). The CDR3 is CAWTGSAGTAPLHF. The CDR3 region has the DNA TGTGCCTGGACCGGCTCGGCAGGGACCGCGCCCCTCCACTTT.

This clonotype was detected a few times. The gene calls are TRBV6-2 or TRBV6-3 and TRBJ2-7, with 9 bases matching TRBD1. The trim removed 5 bases at V and 0 bases at J, leaving 5 bases unmatched. The CDR3 contains 15 residues. Germline CDR1 and CDR2: MNHEY and SVGEGT. CDR3 coding DNA: TGTGCCAGCAGTCGGACAGGGGTTTACTCCTACGAGCAGTACTTC. Amino acids: CASSRTGVYSYEQYF.

This clonotype was counted ten times or more. The chain couples TRBV6-1 to TRBJ2-7; no clear D. CDR3 length: 13 amino acids. Per the germline V gene, CDR1 is MNHNS and CDR2 is SASEGT. V was shortened by 8 bases and J by 6 bases, with 17 bases between the two germline ends. DNA of the CDR3: TGTGCCAGCGGGAACTCGATAGTAGGCGAGCAGTACTTC. As protein: CASGNSIVGEQYF.